This entry lists 25 T cell receptor beta chains sequenced from one sample in a study of CD4 and CD8 cells across lung adenocarcinoma regions. Each CDR3 protein is one row after TCRdb ran MiXCR on the PCR reads. The sample holds roughly 7,100 distinct CDR3 sequences, approximately 45% seen once. Sequencing input: CD4+ T cells from the margin of a lung tumor. These receptors originate from a male donor with lung adenocarcinoma. The CD4 and CD8 labels of this study may be unreliable.

This clonotype was found many times. The rearrangement joins TRBV7-2 to TRBJ2-3, with D perhaps matching TRBD1 (5 bases). The CDR3 spans 13 residues. Germline V gene sequence: CDR1 SGHTA, CDR2 FQGNSA. V lost 2 bases, J lost 6 bases, and 9 bases lay in between. The CDR3 spells CASSLYRSDTQYF. CDR3 bases: TGTGCCAGCAGCTTATACAGGTCTGATACGCAGTATTTT.

By frequency in the sample, this clonotype is large (0.1 to 1%). The J gene is TRBJ2-1, the V gene TRBV10-2; 8 positions agree with TRBD2. The better agreement between TRBJ2-7 and the DNA end casts doubt on the J call. Germline-derived CDR1 and CDR2 are WSHSY and SAAADI. This CDR3 has 17 amino acids. The CDR3 nucleotides read TGCGCCAGCAGTGGTCGGGAGGGCCTCTTAAGCTCCTACGAGCAGTACTTC. As protein: CASSGREGLLSSYEQYF.

By frequency in the sample, this clonotype is medium-sized (0.01 to 0.1%). The chain uses TRBV6-5 and TRBJ2-5; tentative D call: TRBD2 (5 bases). The germline CDR1 and CDR2 sequences are MNHEY and SVGAGI. Trimming took 2 bases from V and 1 from J, leaving 11 bases between them. The length of the CDR3 is 15 residues. CDR3 region: CASSYASGAQETQYF. The CDR3 nucleotides read TGTGCCAGCAGTTACGCGAGCGGAGCCCAAGAGACCCAGTACTTC.

This clonotype is termed medium-sized. The rearrangement links TRBV10-3 to TRBJ2-1, with D possibly being TRBD2 (6 bases). Judging by the DNA end, TRBJ2-7 fits better; the J call may be wrong. The CDR3 runs to 14 residues. Per the germline V gene, CDR1 is ENHRY and CDR2 is SYGVKD. In DNA, the CDR3 is TGTGCCATCAGTTTCTCGGGAGTCCCCCACGAGCAGTACTTC. Protein product: CAISFSGVPHEQYF.

This clonotype ranks as medium-sized. The chain joins TRBV25-1 to TRBJ2-1, with 8 bases lining up with TRBD1. The end of the DNA is better explained by TRBJ2-7, so the J call may be wrong. The CDR3 has 14 residues. Germline V gene sequence: CDR1 MGHDK, CDR2 SYGVNS. This CDR3 is CASSLEQGAYEQYF. Written as DNA, the CDR3 is TGTGCCAGCAGTCTCGAACAGGGGGCCTACGAGCAGTACTTC.

This clonotype is deemed medium-sized. The chain combines TRBV6-5 with TRBJ2-3; TRBD2 matches 15 bases. In germline, CDR1 is MNHEY, CDR2 SVGAGI. The CDR3 length is 20 residues. The V and J ends lost 4 bases and 2 bases, in that order; junction bases with no gene match: 13. This CDR3 is CASSSPLPGLAGGSTDTQYF. The CDR3 DNA reads TGTGCCAGCAGTTCCCCGCTTCCGGGACTAGCGGGAGGATCCACAGATACGCAGTATTTT.

The chain recombines TRBV6-1 with TRBJ2-6, with D perhaps given as TRBD1 or TRBD2 (7 bases each). Germline V gene lookup returns CDR1 MNHNS and CDR2 SASEGT. The V end was cut by 1 base, the J end by 15 bases, with 22 bases between. CDR3 size: 16 residues. CDR3 sequence reads: CASSEVPGGGQETLTF. CDR3 in DNA: TGTGCCAGCAGTGAAGTTCCAGGGGGGGGACAAGAGACCCTGACTTTC.

This clonotype was counted only a few times. This sequence joins TRBV12-3 or TRBV12-4 and TRBJ2-1, with TRBD2 matching over 8 bases. Near its end, the DNA agrees better with TRBJ2-7, so the J call may be wrong. The CDR3 sequence is 15 residues long. CDR3 sequence: CASSFSAGGYNEQYF. Here the CDR3 DNA reads TGTGCCAGCAGTTTTAGTGCGGGAGGCTACAATGAGCAGTACTTC.

V and J are TRBV7-9 and TRBJ1-1; D remains ambiguous. Germline CDR1 reads SEHNR; CDR2 reads FQNEAQ (reference sequence). The CDR3 sequence is 12 residues long. Between the trimmed V and J ends, which lost 10 bases and 1 base, there was a span of 10 bases. CDR3 coding DNA: TGTGCCATCAATCCTCAGAACACTGAAGCTTTCTTT. It is translated as CAINPQNTEAFF. The full variable domain, in which reference TRBV7-9 and TRBJ1-1 provide the parts outside the CDR3, is DTGVSQNPRHKITKRGQNVTFRCDPISEHNRLYWYRQTLGQGPEFLTYFQNEAQLEKSRLLSDRFSAERPKGSFSTLEIQRTEQGDSAMYLCAINPQNTEAFFGQGTRLTVV.

This chain links TRBV10-1 with TRBJ2-2; a weak D match, TRBD2 (5 bases). This CDR3 has 16 amino acids. The V end was cut by 3 bases, the J end by 16 bases, with 27 bases between. The germline gives CDR1 WNHNN, CDR2 SYGVQD (reference sequence). CDR3 region: CASSDSETGSPDAQFF. CDR3 in DNA: TGCGCCAGCAGTGACTCCGAGACTGGGAGTCCAGATGCGCAGTTTTTT.

V gene TRBV6-1 combines with J gene TRBJ2-1, with 7 bases matching TRBD2. The ends lost 6 bases at V and 2 bases at J; junction bases unmatched: 7. Germline V gene data show CDR1 as MNHNS and CDR2 as SASEGT. The CDR3 covers 15 residues. The CDR3 is CASSRNGGAYNEQFF. CDR3 in DNA: TGTGCCAGCAGCCGCAATGGGGGGGCCTACAATGAGCAGTTCTTC.

This clonotype was counted many times. The chain uses TRBV6-5 and TRBJ1-2; D gene unclear. CDR1 is MNHEY, CDR2 SVGAGI, per germline. The CDR3 is 14 residues long. Trimming stripped 4 bases from V and 6 bases from J, with 15 bases between. CDR3 region: CASSSGPGWDGYTF. In DNA form, the CDR3 reads TGTGCCAGCAGTTCCGGTCCGGGGTGGGATGGCTACACCTTC.

Concerning this clonotype: The germline gene is not matched at one end of the junction; a read error may be the cause. The chain employs TRBV6-1 and TRBJ2-1, with 11 bases identical to TRBD2. The tail of the sequence fits TRBJ2-3 better, so the J call may be wrong. Looked up from germline, CDR1 is MNHNS and CDR2 is SASEGT. This CDR3 is 15 amino acids long. The CDR3: CASWGTSGHADMQYF. As DNA, the CDR3 is TGTGCCAGTTGGGGGACTAGCGGACACGCAGATATGCAGTATTTT.

This chain joins TRBV6-5 and TRBJ2-3, with a weak D call TRBD2 (6 bases). This CDR3 has 15 residues. V was pared by 8 bases and J by 4 bases, with 19 bases between. CDR1 and CDR2 from the germline V gene are MNHEY and SVGAGI. CDR3 amino acids: CASVVLARLADTQYF. Here the CDR3 DNA reads TGTGCCAGCGTTGTACTAGCCCGCTTGGCAGATACGCAGTATTTT.

This clonotype is medium-sized. A much larger clone differs by one base, so this may be a read error. The rearrangement joins TRBV6-1 to TRBJ2-1, with TRBD2 identical over 11 bases. The J call may not be correct, given that the DNA end is closer to TRBJ2-7. There are 15 residues in the CDR3. Germline-derived CDR1 and CDR2 are MNHNS and SASEGT. The CDR3 nucleotides read TGTGCCAGCAAGGGACTAGCGGCACACTACAATGAGCAGTACTTC. This translates into CASKGLAAHYNEQYF.

This clonotype was observed many times. The V gene is TRBV6-1, the J gene TRBJ2-1; the D gene is possibly TRBD2 (5 bases). The V gene lost 4 bases and the J gene lost 10 bases, with 11 bases spanning the gap. The CDR3 has 12 residues. Germline-derived CDR1 and CDR2 are MNHNS and SASEGT. Here the CDR3 DNA reads TGTGCCAGCAGTGGGGGAGCCTACGAGCAGTTCTTC. Protein product: CASSGGAYEQFF.

The V call is TRBV5-1, the J call TRBJ2-7; the D gene is possibly TRBD2 (6 bases). The CDR3 is 17 amino acids. Germline V gene lookup returns CDR1 SGHRS and CDR2 YFSETQ. V was shortened by 3 bases and J by 3 bases, with 22 bases between the two germline ends. The CDR3 here is CASSWGKGGTYHYEQYF. The CDR3 DNA is TGCGCCAGCAGCTGGGGCAAGGGAGGAACATACCACTACGAGCAGTACTTC.

As concerns this clonotype: At one of its ends the junction is not consistent with the germline gene, which may arise from a read error. CDR3 nucleotides: TGTGCCAGCTCAGCGGGAGGGCCATGGGAGACCCAGTCTTTC. Its protein is CASSAGGPWETQSF. V usage is TRBV6-2 or TRBV6-3 and J usage is TRBJ2-5; 10 positions agree with TRBD2. Looked up from germline, CDR1 is MNHEY and CDR2 is SVGEGT. The CDR3 runs 14 residues.

This rearrangement joins TRBV30 to TRBJ2-2, with D perhaps TRBD2 (7 bases). The CDR3 has 15 residues. Trimming left V 4 bases short and J 0 bases short, with 12 bases between. Germline lookup yields CDR1 GTSNPN and CDR2 SVGIG (reference sequence). The CDR3 coding sequence is TGTGCCTGGATCGGGGGGCGAACGAACACCGGGGAGCTGTTTTTT. Its protein product is CAWIGGRTNTGELFF.

The chain combines TRBV6-5 with TRBJ2-7; unclear D gene. The CDR3 totals 14 residues. Trimming cost V 4 bases and J 0 bases, with 10 bases left between them. The germline V gene encodes CDR1 MNHEY and CDR2 SVGAGI. CDR3 DNA: TGTGCCAGCAGTTCAGCCTTGAGCTCCTACGAGCAGTACTTC. Translated: CASSSALSSYEQYF.

The CDR3 DNA follows: TGTGCCAGCAGTTTAAGTCTGGGGGACTATGGCTACACCTTC. It codes for CASSLSLGDYGYTF. The V gene is TRBV12-3 or TRBV12-4, the J gene TRBJ1-2; D might be TRBD1 (5 bases). This CDR3 has 14 amino acids. Trimming pared 2 bases from V and 3 bases from J, leaving 10 bases between.

The rearrangement uses TRBV7-3 and TRBJ2-4, with D possibly TRBD1 on 6 matching bases. Trimming removed 8 bases from V and 3 bases from J, with 14 bases in between. Per germline, CDR1 SGHTA and CDR2 FQGTGA. The CDR3 length is 14 residues. For the CDR3, the DNA is TGTGCCAGCCATTCTCAGGGGTGCAAAAACATTCAGTACTTC. Amino acids: CASHSQGCKNIQYF.

To note about this clonotype: A read error may produce the germline difference seen at one junction end. The chain employs TRBV6-5 and TRBJ2-2, with D possibly being TRBD2 (5 bases). The CDR3 has 17 amino acids. Germline V gene data show CDR1 as MNHEY and CDR2 as SVGAGI. The CDR3 DNA sequence: TGTGCCAGCAGTCTACACGTCCAGGCTGTGAACACCGGGGAGCTGTATTTT. Translated, it gives CASSLHVQAVNTGELYF.

The chain couples TRBV4-1 to TRBJ2-1, with no clear D. Trimming removed 0 bases from V and 0 bases from J, with 3 bases in between. The CDR3 totals 14 residues. Germline CDR1 MGHRA, CDR2 YSYEKL. CDR3 protein: CASSQESSYNEQFF. As DNA, the CDR3 is TGCGCCAGCAGCCAAGAAAGCTCCTACAATGAGCAGTTCTTC.

The sample holds a few counts of this clonotype. The chain has TRBV12-3 or TRBV12-4 and TRBJ2-5, with 8 bases that match TRBD2. With 4 bases clipped from V and 2 bases from J, the junction kept 6 bases outside the gene matches. The CDR3 covers 15 residues. Written as DNA, the CDR3 is TGTGCCAGCAGTTCCCTAGCGGGCACACAAGAGACCCAGTACTTC. This sequence encodes CASSSLAGTQETQYF.